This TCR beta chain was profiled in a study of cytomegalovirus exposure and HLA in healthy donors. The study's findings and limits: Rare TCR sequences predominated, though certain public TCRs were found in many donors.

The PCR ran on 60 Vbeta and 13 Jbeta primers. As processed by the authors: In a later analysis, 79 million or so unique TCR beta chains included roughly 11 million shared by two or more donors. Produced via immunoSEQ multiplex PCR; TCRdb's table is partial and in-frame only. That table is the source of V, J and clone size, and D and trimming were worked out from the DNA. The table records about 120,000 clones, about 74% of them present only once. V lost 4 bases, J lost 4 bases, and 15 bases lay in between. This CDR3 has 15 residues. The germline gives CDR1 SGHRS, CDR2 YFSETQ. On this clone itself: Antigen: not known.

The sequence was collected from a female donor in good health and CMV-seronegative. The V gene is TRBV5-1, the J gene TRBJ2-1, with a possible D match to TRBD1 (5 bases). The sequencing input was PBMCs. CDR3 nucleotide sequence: TGCGCCAGCAGCATGACCCCCTACAGGTACAATGAGCAGTTCTTC. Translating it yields CASSMTPYRYNEQFF.